In its sample, the clone carrying this T cell receptor beta chain was seen a few times. Its cognate antigen is unknown. For the second PCR, which ran for about 7 to 11 cycles, a sample-barcoded 5' primer and a J-beta primer mix were used. TCRdb analysed the 5' RACE reads with MiXCR anew, one entry per CDR3 protein. The profile covers just under 750,000 distinct CDR3 sequences, with about a fifth appearing a single time and around 21% taken by the ten largest. The CDR3 has 14 residues. The V gene's germline CDR1 is SGHRS and CDR2 YFSETQ. V gave up 3 bases and J gave up 5 bases, with 12 bases separating them. The data were taken from a study of blood T cells in healthy people across ages. Study-level points and caveats: Researchers said unsorted PBMCs prevented a conclusive naive versus antigen-experienced comparison.

The J gene is TRBJ2-1, the V gene TRBV5-1; D is uncertain. The sequence was collected from a man in his 70s in good health. Sample: blood. This CDR3 is CASSSLRADNEQFF. The CDR3 DNA is TGCGCCAGCAGCTCTTTGAGAGCAGACAATGAGCAGTTCTTC. The entire variable domain, with the rest obtained from reference TRBV5-1 and TRBJ2-1, is as follows: KAGVTQTPRYLIKTRGQQVTLSCSPISGHRSVSWYQQTPGQGLQFLFEYFSETQRNKGNFPGRFSGRQFSNSRSEMNVSTLELGDSALYLCASSSLRADNEQFFGPGTRLTVL.